The 10 T cell receptor beta chains below were found in one sample sequenced in a study of cytomegalovirus exposure and HLA in healthy donors. PCR was performed using 60 Vbeta and 13 Jbeta primers. TCRdb's table, derived via immunoSEQ multiplex PCR, lists solely in-frame clones and lacks some. The sample includes under 150,000 clones, roughly four fifths of them seen just once. The specimen was PBMCs. Receptor source: a man aged 40-55 years in good health and CMV-seropositive.

V gene TRBV10-3 combines with J gene TRBJ2-1; possible D gene TRBD2, 6 bases. This CDR3 is built from 13 residues. CDR1 and CDR2 (germline): ENHRY, SYGVKD. V lost 8 bases to trimming and J lost 7 bases, with 15 bases between them. CDR3 region: CAIGDSLINEQFF. The CDR3 coding sequence is TGTGCCATCGGGGACTCGCTCATAAATGAGCAGTTCTTC.

The chain links TRBV9 to TRBJ1-2; D is perhaps TRBD1 (5 bases). Germline assignment: CDR1 SGDLS and CDR2 YYNGEE. The CDR3 contains 13 residues. Trimming removed 6 bases from V and 0 bases from J, with 9 bases in between. CDR3 DNA: TGTGCCAGCACGACAGCCCCTAACTATGGCTACACCTTC. This codes for CASTTAPNYGYTF.

The V call is TRBV6-1, the J call TRBJ2-7; 9 bases are a match to TRBD2. V shed 4 bases, J shed 5 bases, and the junction held 6 bases outside the gene matches. The CDR3 is 14 amino acids. CDR1 and CDR2 (germline): MNHNS, SASEGT. The CDR3 DNA sequence: TGTGCCAGCAGTGGAAGCGGGAGGACCAACGAGCAGTACTTC. This encodes CASSGSGRTNEQYF.

The chain is built from TRBV4-1 and TRBJ2-1; maybe TRBD2 (6 bases). V was cut by 0 bases and J by 5 bases, with 14 bases left in between. The V gene's germline CDR1 is MGHRA and CDR2 YSYEKL. This CDR3 spans 16 amino acids. The CDR3 here is CASSQEGRRAHNEQFF. In DNA form, the CDR3 reads TGCGCCAGCAGCCAAGAAGGACGGAGGGCCCACAATGAGCAGTTCTTC.

The V and J genes are TRBV6-1 and TRBJ1-2, with 10 bases fitting TRBD1. This CDR3 contains 14 residues. The trim removed 4 bases at V and 3 bases at J, leaving 2 bases unmatched. Germline V gives CDR1 MNHNS, CDR2 SASEGT. CDR3 sequence: CASSVGTGDYGYTF. The CDR3 DNA is TGTGCCAGCAGTGTCGGGACAGGGGACTATGGCTACACCTTC.

The V and J genes are TRBV30 and TRBJ1-2, with D unclear. The V end was cut by 5 bases, the J end by 9 bases, with 13 bases between. Germline-derived CDR1 and CDR2 are GTSNPN and SVGIG (reference sequence). There are 11 residues in the CDR3. The chain's CDR3 is CAWEYGSSYTF. CDR3 nucleotide sequence: TGTGCCTGGGAATACGGTTCCAGCTACACCTTC.

The rearrangement uses TRBV5-8 and TRBJ1-4, with D possibly matching TRBD1 (5 bases). Trimming removed 4 bases at V and 0 bases at J, with 19 bases between. CDR1 is SGHTS, CDR2 YDEGEE, per germline. The CDR3 contains 18 residues. As DNA, the CDR3 is TGTGCCAGCAGCACAGGCGGGGTGATGGTCGCAACTAATGAAAAACTGTTTTTT. Translation: CASSTGGVMVATNEKLFF.

This chain connects TRBV6-5 to TRBJ2-2; 10 bases fit TRBD2. The CDR3 is made up of 15 amino acids. Looked up from germline, CDR1 is MNHEY and CDR2 is SVGAGI. The V gene end was trimmed by 7 bases and the J gene end by 5 bases; junction bases not matched to a gene: 7. This CDR3 is CASTQAGGLTGELFF. The CDR3 nucleotides read TGTGCCAGCACCCAAGCGGGAGGGCTTACCGGGGAGCTGTTTTTT.

The chain joins TRBV7-6 to TRBJ2-5; TRBD2 matches at 7 bases. CDR1 SGHVS and CDR2 FNYEAQ come from the germline V gene. Trimming cost V 0 bases and J 2 bases; bases outside gene matches: 0. This CDR3 spans 14 amino acids. The CDR3 here is CASSLAGGQETQYF. The DNA of the CDR3 is TGTGCCAGCAGCTTAGCGGGAGGGCAAGAGACCCAGTACTTC.

The genes are TRBV13 and TRBJ2-7, with 10 nucleotides matching TRBD1. CDR3 length: 15 amino acids. V gave up 6 bases and J gave up 2 bases; unmatched junction bases: 7. Germline V lookup: CDR1 PRHDT, CDR2 FYEKMQ (reference sequence). The CDR3 protein is CASSSTGTGAYEQYF. CDR3 DNA: TGTGCCAGCAGTTCGACCGGGACAGGGGCCTACGAGCAGTACTTC.